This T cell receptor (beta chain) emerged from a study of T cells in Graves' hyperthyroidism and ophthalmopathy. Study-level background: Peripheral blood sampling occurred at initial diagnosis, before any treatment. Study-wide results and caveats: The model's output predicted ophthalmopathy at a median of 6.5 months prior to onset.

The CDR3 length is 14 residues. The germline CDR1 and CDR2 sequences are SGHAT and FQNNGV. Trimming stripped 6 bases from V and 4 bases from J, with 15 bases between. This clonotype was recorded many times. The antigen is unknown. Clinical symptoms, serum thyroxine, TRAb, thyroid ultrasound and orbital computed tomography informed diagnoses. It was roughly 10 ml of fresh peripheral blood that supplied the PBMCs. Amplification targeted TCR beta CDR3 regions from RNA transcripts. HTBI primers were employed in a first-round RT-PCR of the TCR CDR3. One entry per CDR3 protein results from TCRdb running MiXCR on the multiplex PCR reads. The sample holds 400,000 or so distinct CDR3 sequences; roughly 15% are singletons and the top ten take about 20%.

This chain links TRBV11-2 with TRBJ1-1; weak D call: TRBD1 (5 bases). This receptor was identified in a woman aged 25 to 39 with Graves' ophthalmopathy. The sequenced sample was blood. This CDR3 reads CASRSLLRGTEAFF. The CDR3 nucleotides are TGTGCCAGCAGGTCGCTCCTAAGGGGCACTGAAGCTTTCTTT.